These 5 T cell receptor beta chains were all obtained from the same sample, sequenced in a study of CD8 T cells in Susac syndrome. The RNA input was about 0.5 to 1 ug, and it was reverse transcribed with random hexamers. TCRdb re-derived calls from the immunoSEQ multiplex PCR reads in MiXCR, one entry per CDR3 protein. Counted here are roughly 140,000 distinct CDR3 sequences, 90% to 96% occurring once; the ten biggest clones make up 0.065% to 0.1%. The source material was CD4+ T cells from PBMCs. All receptors come from a human donor with Susac syndrome.

The chain employs TRBV28 and TRBJ2-2, with unresolved D. Between the trimmed V and J ends, which lost 3 bases and 4 bases, there was a span of 12 bases. CDR1 is MDHEN and CDR2 is SYDVKM in the germline V gene. The CDR3 is 15 residues long. Here the CDR3 DNA reads TGTGCCAGCAGTTTTGAGGAAATGGTCACCGGGGAGCTGTTTTTT. As protein: CASSFEEMVTGELFF.

The rearrangement uses TRBV24-1 and TRBJ2-2; TRBD1 is a possible D gene (6 bases). This CDR3 contains 15 residues. CDR1 KGHDR and CDR2 SFDVKD come from the germline V gene. The V gene lost 5 bases and the J gene lost 4 bases, with 13 bases spanning the gap. This CDR3 is CATSVSGDVTGELFF. The CDR3 nucleotides read TGTGCCACCAGTGTTTCAGGGGATGTCACCGGGGAGCTGTTTTTT.

The gene calls are TRBV20-1 and TRBJ2-7; TRBD2 is a possible D gene (6 bases). The CDR3 length is 17 residues. Trimming removed 2 bases from V and 2 bases from J, with 22 bases in between. The germline gives CDR1 DFQATT, CDR2 SNEGSKA (reference sequence). The CDR3 DNA reads TGCAGTGCTAGACCACTCCGGGACTCACACGGCGCCTACGAGCAGTACTTC. It specifies CSARPLRDSHGAYEQYF.

This CDR3 is CASSRTVNTEAFF. The CDR3 coding sequence is TGTGCCAGTAGTCGGACAGTGAACACTGAAGCTTTCTTT. This rearrangement joins TRBV19 to TRBJ1-1; D is perhaps TRBD1 (6 bases). This CDR3 comprises 13 residues. Germline V CDR1 and CDR2: LNHDA, SQIVND (reference sequence). Trimming shortened V by 5 bases and J by 0 bases, and 7 bases separated the two germline ends.

This chain links TRBV25-1 with TRBJ2-1, with D perhaps TRBD1 or TRBD2 (5 bases each). The V gene's germline CDR1 is MGHDK and CDR2 SYGVNS. The CDR3 runs 17 residues. Trimming cost V 4 bases and J 0 bases, with 16 bases left between them. In DNA form, the CDR3 reads TGTGCCAGCAGTGGGGCCTCGGGGACGAGCTCCTACAATGAGCAGTTCTTC. Translating gives CASSGASGTSSYNEQFF.